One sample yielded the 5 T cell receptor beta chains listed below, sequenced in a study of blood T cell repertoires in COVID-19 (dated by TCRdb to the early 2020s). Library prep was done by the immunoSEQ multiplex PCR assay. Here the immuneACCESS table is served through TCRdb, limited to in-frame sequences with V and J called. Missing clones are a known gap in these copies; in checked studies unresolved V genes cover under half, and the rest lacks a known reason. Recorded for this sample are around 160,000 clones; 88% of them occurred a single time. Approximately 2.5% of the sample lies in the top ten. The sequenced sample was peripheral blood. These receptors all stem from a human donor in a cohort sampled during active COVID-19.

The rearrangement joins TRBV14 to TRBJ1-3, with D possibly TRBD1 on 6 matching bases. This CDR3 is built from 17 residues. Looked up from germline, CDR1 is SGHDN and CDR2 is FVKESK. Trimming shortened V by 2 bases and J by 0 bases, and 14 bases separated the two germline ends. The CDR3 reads CASSQWHRASSGNTIYF. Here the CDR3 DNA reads TGTGCCAGCAGCCAATGGCACAGGGCGAGCTCTGGAAACACCATATATTTT.

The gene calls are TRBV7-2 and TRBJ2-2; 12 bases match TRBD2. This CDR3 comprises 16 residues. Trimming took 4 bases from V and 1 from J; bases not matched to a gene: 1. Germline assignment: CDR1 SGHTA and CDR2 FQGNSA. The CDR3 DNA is TGTGCCAGCAGCTCGACTAGCGGGGGGAACACCGGGGAGCTGTTTTTT. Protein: CASSSTSGGNTGELFF.

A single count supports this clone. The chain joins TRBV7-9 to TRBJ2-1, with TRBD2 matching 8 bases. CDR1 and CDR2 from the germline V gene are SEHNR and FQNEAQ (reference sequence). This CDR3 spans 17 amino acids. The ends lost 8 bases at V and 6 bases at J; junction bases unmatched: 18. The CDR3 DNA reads TGTGCCAGCGGGCCCGGGACTAGTTTGAAATTGGGCAATGAGCAGTTCTTC. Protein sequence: CASGPGTSLKLGNEQFF.

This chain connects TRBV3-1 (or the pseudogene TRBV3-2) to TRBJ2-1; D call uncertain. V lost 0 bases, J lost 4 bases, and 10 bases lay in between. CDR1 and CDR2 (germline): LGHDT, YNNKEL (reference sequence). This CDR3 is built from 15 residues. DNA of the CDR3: TGTGCCAGCAGCCAAGATGCCCGCAGTTACAATGAGCAGTTCTTC. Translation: CASSQDARSYNEQFF.

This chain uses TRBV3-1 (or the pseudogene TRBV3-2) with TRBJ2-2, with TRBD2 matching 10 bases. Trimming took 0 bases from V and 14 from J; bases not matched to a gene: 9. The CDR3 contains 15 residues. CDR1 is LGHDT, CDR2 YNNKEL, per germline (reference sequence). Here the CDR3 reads CASSQDLVAGGALFF. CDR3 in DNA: TGTGCCAGCAGCCAAGATCTGGTAGCGGGAGGTGCCCTGTTTTTT.